Following are 4 T cell receptor beta chains from one sample sequenced in a study of sequential checkpoint blockade in melanoma. Documented treatment: randomized to nivolumab then ipilimumab (arm A) or the reverse (arm B). Clones were sequenced by immunoSEQ multiplex PCR, and TCRdb holds only the in-frame ones, with some missing. The data show fewer than 25,000 clones, roughly 75% seen once. This specimen was CD8+ T cells sorted from blood (inferred from file names), taken from a patient given nivolumab and ipilimumab in sequence. The source is a human donor with melanoma.

This clone was recorded once. The chain joins TRBV27 to TRBJ1-4; 8 nucleotides align to TRBD1. CDR1 is MNHEY and CDR2 is SMNVEV in the germline V gene (reference sequence). The V and J ends lost 3 bases and 2 bases, in that order; junction bases with no gene match: 5. The CDR3 loop spans 16 amino acids. The CDR3 region has the DNA TGTGCCAGCAGTTTCATAGGACAGGGCACTAATGAAAAACTGTTTTTT. It is translated as CASSFIGQGTNEKLFF.

This chain links TRBV28 with TRBJ2-5; a possible D gene is TRBD2 (5 bases). Trimming left V 2 bases short and J 1 base short, with 14 bases between. Per germline, CDR1 MDHEN and CDR2 SYDVKM. This CDR3 region has 16 residues. The CDR3 region is CASSLPAGLAQETQYF. The CDR3 DNA sequence: TGTGCCAGCAGTTTACCCGCCGGGCTAGCCCAAGAGACCCAGTACTTC.

V and J are TRBV28 and TRBJ1-1, with TRBD1 matching 7 bases. Germline CDR1 reads MDHEN; CDR2 reads SYDVKM. Losses at the gene ends were 2 bases for V and 2 bases for J; bases not matched to a gene: 5. The CDR3 has 15 residues. The CDR3 loop reads CASSLLTGPNTEAFF. CDR3 DNA sequence: TGTGCCAGCAGTTTACTGACAGGGCCAAACACTGAAGCTTTCTTT.

This clone was seen only a few times. The chain combines TRBV5-8 with TRBJ1-4; possibly TRBD1 for D (6 bases). The CDR3 totals 17 residues. Trimming removed 1 base from V and 8 bases from J, with 21 bases in between. Germline CDR1 SGHTS, CDR2 YDEGEE. The CDR3 reads CASSLRELGQMGEKLFF. In DNA, the CDR3 is TGTGCCAGCAGCTTGAGGGAGCTAGGACAGATGGGAGAAAAACTGTTTTTT.